This TCR beta chain comes out of a study of cytomegalovirus exposure and HLA in healthy donors. Libraries were prepared by immunoSEQ multiplex PCR; TCRdb keeps only in-frame clonotypes and omits some of them. The sample shows about 64,000 clones, around 88% of them seen only once. This CDR3 has 13 residues. Germline values: CDR1 SGHTA, CDR2 FQGTGA. V lost 2 bases and J lost 5, with 10 bases in between. This clone occurred a few times. The clonotype was recovered from a woman aged 18-30 years in good health and CMV-seronegative. The chain joins TRBV7-3 to TRBJ2-7; D possibly corresponds to TRBD2 (5 bases). Material for sequencing was PBMCs. This CDR3 is CASSLEGSDEQYF. In DNA, the CDR3 is TGTGCCAGCAGCTTAGAGGGTTCCGACGAGCAGTACTTC.